Following are 31 T cell receptor beta chains from one sample sequenced in a study of blood T cell repertoires in COVID-19. Generated by immunoSEQ multiplex PCR, the TCRdb table keeps only in-frame clones and is missing some. The sample includes over 400,000 clones, 70% to 90% of them seen just once. The sample taken for sequencing was peripheral blood. The receptor source for this set is a human donor in a cohort sampled during active COVID-19.

This clone was recorded only once. J is TRBJ2-2 and V is TRBV30; TRBD2 is a possible D gene (5 bases). The CDR3 extends over 12 amino acids. Trimming took off 1 base at V and 10 bases at J, with 10 bases between the two ends. Germline V gene sequence: CDR1 GTSNPN, CDR2 SVGIG (reference sequence). As DNA, the CDR3 is TGTGCCTGGAGTGCGGGGTTCGAGGAGCTGTTTTTT. Its protein is CAWSAGFEELFF.

This CDR3 reads CASSTPAEYSYNEQFF. CDR3 nucleotide sequence: TGTGCCAGCAGCACCCCAGCGGAGTACTCCTACAATGAGCAGTTCTTC. V usage is TRBV5-8 and J usage is TRBJ2-1, with a possible D match to TRBD2 (5 bases). From germline, CDR1 is SGHTS and CDR2 YDEGEE. The CDR3 spans 16 residues. Deletions cut 4 bases from V and 0 bases from J, with 14 bases between.

As to this clone: Distinct nucleotide sequences in the sample also encode this CDR3. The rearrangement joins TRBV7-2 to TRBJ1-2; 7 bases map to TRBD1. CDR1 is SGHTA and CDR2 is FQGNSA in the germline V gene. CDR3 length: 13 amino acids. V lost 3 bases, J lost 7 bases, and 5 bases stayed unmatched. In DNA form, the CDR3 reads TGTGCCAGCAGCTTGGCGAGACAGGGTGGCTACACCTTC. It translates to CASSLARQGGYTF.

Notes on this clone: This same CDR3 is encoded by further DNA sequences in the sample. V and J are TRBV15 and TRBJ1-1; the D is unclear. CDR1 and CDR2 from the germline V gene are LNHNV and YYDKDF (reference sequence). There are 14 residues in the CDR3. Trimming took off 0 bases at V and 1 base at J, with 6 bases between the two ends. The CDR3 is CATSRDRGNTEAFF. The CDR3 DNA sequence: TGTGCCACCAGCAGAGATCGAGGGAACACTGAAGCTTTCTTT.

The chain joins TRBV4-2 to TRBJ2-3, with TRBD2 matching 9 bases. The trim removed 2 bases at V and 2 bases at J, leaving 11 bases unmatched. This CDR3 spans 18 amino acids. Germline-derived CDR1 and CDR2 are LGHNA and YNFKEQ. The CDR3 DNA reads TGTGCCAGCAGCCAAACCCCAGCGGGAGGCTTTCTCACAGATACGCAGTATTTT. It specifies CASSQTPAGGFLTDTQYF.

This chain connects TRBV7-2 to TRBJ2-7; D is perhaps TRBD1 (6 bases). Looked up from germline, CDR1 is SGHTA and CDR2 is FQGNSA. Between the trimmed V and J ends, which lost 4 bases and 4 bases, there was a span of 20 bases. This CDR3 is built from 16 residues. The CDR3 region has the DNA TGTGCCAGCAGCTCGTGGCCCACGGACAGTTCGTACGAGCAGTACTTC. Translation: CASSSWPTDSSYEQYF. Using reference TRBV7-2 and TRBJ2-7 for the parts outside the CDR3, the full variable domain is GAGVSQSPSNKVTEKGKDVELRCDPISGHTALYWYRQSLGQGLEFLIYFQGNSAPDKSGLPSDRFSAERTGGSVSTLTIQRTQQEDSAVYLCASSSWPTDSSYEQYFGPGTRLTVT.

The DNA for the CDR3 is TGTGCCAGCAGCCAGAGGGGGGGGACTAGCGGGAGAAGTCGGAATGAGCAGTTCTTC. This encodes CASSQRGGTSGRSRNEQFF. The chain joins TRBV14 to TRBJ2-1, with 14 bases matching TRBD2. Germline-derived CDR1 and CDR2 are SGHDN and FVKESK. The CDR3 sequence is 19 residues long. V was clipped by 3 bases and J by 7 bases; unmatched bases: 14.

The J gene is TRBJ1-2, the V gene TRBV6-1; possibly TRBD1 for D (5 bases). The V end lost 1 base, the J end lost 4 bases, and 13 bases lay between the germline ends. CDR3 length: 15 residues. CDR1 and CDR2 (germline): MNHNS, SASEGT. CDR3 in DNA: TGTGCCAGCAGTGAAGACCTGGGGCCGATCTATGGCTACACCTTC. Protein sequence: CASSEDLGPIYGYTF.

This clone has a single count. The chain uses TRBV19 and TRBJ2-1; D not resolved. The CDR3 sequence is 13 residues long. The germline V gene encodes CDR1 LNHDA and CDR2 SQIVND (reference sequence). V lost 3 bases and J lost 5, with 8 bases in between. The CDR3 DNA follows: TGTGCCAGTAGTATCGACTGGGACAATGAGCAGTTCTTC. Translation gives CASSIDWDNEQFF.

As for this clone: Distinct nucleotide sequences in the sample also encode this CDR3. This chain connects TRBV5-4 to TRBJ2-2; 8 bases map to TRBD1. J was trimmed by 2 bases and V by 3 bases; bases with no gene match: 3. This CDR3 has 15 amino acids. Per germline, CDR1 SGHNT and CDR2 YYREEE (reference sequence). CDR3 in DNA: TGTGCCAGCAGCTCCGGGACAGGTAACACCGGGGAGCTGTTTTTT. Its translation is CASSSGTGNTGELFF.

The chain joins TRBV19 to TRBJ1-1; TRBD1 matches at 8 bases. With 3 bases clipped from V and 5 bases from J, the junction kept 8 bases outside the gene matches. This CDR3 has 15 amino acids. Germline V gene sequence: CDR1 LNHDA, CDR2 SQIVND (reference sequence). The CDR3 DNA follows: TGTGCCAGTAGTATGGACAGGGTATTGAGGACTGAAGCTTTCTTT. It specifies CASSMDRVLRTEAFF. The whole variable domain, filled in from reference TRBV19 and TRBJ1-1, reads DGGITQSPKYLFRKEGQNVTLSCEQNLNHDAMYWYRQDPGQGLRLIYYSQIVNDFQKGDIAEGYSVSREKKESFPLTVTSAQKNPTAFYLCASSMDRVLRTEAFFGQGTRLTVV.

The chain joins TRBV5-1 to TRBJ2-6, with no clear D. This CDR3 spans 14 amino acids. Looked up from germline, CDR1 is SGHRS and CDR2 is YFSETQ. V was clipped by 2 bases and J by 4 bases, with 7 bases between them. The CDR3 spells CASSLETGANVLTF. DNA of the CDR3: TGCGCCAGCAGCTTAGAGACAGGGGCCAACGTCCTGACTTTC.

V is TRBV24-1 and J is TRBJ2-2, with TRBD1 matching 11 bases. The CDR3 is made up of 17 amino acids. Germline loops: CDR1 KGHDR, CDR2 SFDVKD. The J segment lost 4 bases and the V segment lost 3 bases, leaving 6 bases of the junction unmatched. DNA for the CDR3: TGTGCCACCAGTGATCCCTGGGGGACAGGGGGCACCGGGGAGCTGTTTTTT. Its protein product is CATSDPWGTGGTGELFF.

The CDR3 DNA follows: TGTGCTAGTGGTCCGGGATACCGGGACAGGGTAGAGACCCAGTACTTC. Translating gives CASGPGYRDRVETQYF. This chain connects TRBV12-5 to TRBJ2-5, with 9 bases fitting TRBD1. CDR1 LGHNT and CDR2 FRNRAP come from the germline V gene. CDR3 size: 16 residues. The junction had 11 bases not matched to a gene; V was cut back by 5 bases and J by 4 bases.

V gene TRBV7-2 combines with J gene TRBJ1-1, with D unclear. The CDR3 runs 16 residues. Per the germline V gene, CDR1 is SGHTA and CDR2 is FQGNSA. Deletions cut 4 bases from V and 1 base from J, with 16 bases between. The CDR3 sequence: CASSSYAPDKNTEAFF. The CDR3 bases are TGTGCCAGCAGCTCCTATGCCCCAGACAAGAACACTGAAGCTTTCTTT.

This sequence joins TRBV27 and TRBJ1-1; 7 nucleotides align to TRBD1. The trim removed 10 bases at V and 5 bases at J, leaving 7 bases unmatched. Germline CDR1 MNHEY, CDR2 SMNVEV (reference sequence). The CDR3 loop spans 12 amino acids. The CDR3 here is CATAGGGTEAFF. The CDR3 nucleotides read TGTGCCACCGCAGGGGGTGGGACTGAAGCTTTCTTT.

The rearrangement links TRBV6-6 to TRBJ2-7; TRBD2 agrees at 12 bases. Germline values: CDR1 MNHNY, CDR2 SVGAGI (reference sequence). The CDR3 has 15 amino acids. Germline trimming cut 6 bases from V and 2 bases from J; bases unmatched to any gene: 5. The CDR3 DNA reads TGTGCCAGCAGACGGGGACTAGCGGGTACCTACGAGCAGTACTTC. It yields the protein CASRRGLAGTYEQYF.

This clone has just one count. The chain joins TRBV5-1 to TRBJ2-5; D perhaps matches TRBD2 (6 bases). Germline assignment: CDR1 SGHRS and CDR2 YFSETQ. The CDR3 is made up of 15 amino acids. The ends were cut back, 4 bases at V and 4 bases at J, with 17 bases in the middle. CDR3 sequence (DNA): TGCGCCAGCAGCACTCAAATAGCGGAAGGAGAGACCCAGTACTTC. Amino acids: CASSTQIAEGETQYF.

This clone turned up a few times. The gene calls are TRBV7-2 and TRBJ2-1; no firm D call. The CDR3 consists of 14 residues. Trimming stripped 8 bases from V and 7 bases from J, with 18 bases between. Germline V gene lookup returns CDR1 SGHTA and CDR2 FQGNSA. CDR3 region: CASGYPRSVNEQFF. The CDR3 DNA is TGTGCCAGCGGCTACCCCCGCAGCGTGAATGAGCAGTTCTTC.

The chain joins TRBV18 to TRBJ2-5; D possibly corresponds to TRBD1 (5 bases). Trimming left V 2 bases short and J 0 bases short, with 7 bases between. Germline-derived CDR1 and CDR2 are KGHSH and LQKENI. This CDR3 comprises 14 residues. CDR3 sequence: CASSPAGYQETQYF. The CDR3 DNA sequence: TGTGCCAGCTCACCAGCAGGGTACCAAGAGACCCAGTACTTC.

V is TRBV7-8 and J is TRBJ2-1, with TRBD2 as a possible D gene (6 bases). V lost 5 bases to trimming and J lost 8 bases, with 16 bases between them. The CDR3 totals 14 residues. CDR1 SGHVS and CDR2 FQNEAQ come from the germline V gene. CDR3 nucleotide sequence: TGTGCCAGCAGCCCTGGGAGGCTAGGCGATGAGCAGTTCTTC. This encodes CASSPGRLGDEQFF.

Turning to this clone: Other DNA sequences in this sample translate to the same CDR3. This chain links TRBV9 with TRBJ1-1; D perhaps matches TRBD1 (5 bases). The CDR3 extends over 14 amino acids. Trimming cost V 0 bases and J 3 bases, with 9 bases left between them. Germline V gene lookup returns CDR1 SGDLS and CDR2 YYNGEE. The CDR3 nucleotides read TGTGCCAGCAGCGTAGGTGGCAGGGACACTGAAGCTTTCTTT. As protein: CASSVGGRDTEAFF.

The chain links TRBV2 to TRBJ1-1; 9 nucleotides align to TRBD1. The V and J ends lost 5 bases and 7 bases, in that order; junction bases with no gene match: 11. The length of the CDR3 is 15 residues. Looked up from germline, CDR1 is SNHLY and CDR2 is FYNNEI. CDR3 in amino acids: CASSPRVTGGVEAFF. The DNA for the CDR3 is TGTGCCAGCAGTCCCCGGGTGACAGGGGGAGTTGAAGCTTTCTTT.

This chain joins TRBV15 and TRBJ1-1, with D perhaps TRBD1 (5 bases). V lost 0 bases to trimming and J lost 9 bases, with 17 bases between them. Germline CDR1 reads LNHNV; CDR2 reads YYDKDF (reference sequence). CDR3 size: 15 residues. CDR3 bases: TGTGCCACCAGCAGAGATTTGTTCCAGACAGCCCAAGCTTTCTTT. Translated: CATSRDLFQTAQAFF.

Comment on this clone: This CDR3 is also generated by other DNA sequences in the sample. This rearrangement joins TRBV30 to TRBJ1-1; no definite D call. The germline V gene encodes CDR1 GTSNPN and CDR2 SVGIG (reference sequence). This CDR3 region has 13 residues. V lost 0 bases, J lost 1 base, and 6 bases lay in between. In DNA, the CDR3 is TGTGCCTGGAGTGTACGGGGGAACACTGAAGCTTTCTTT. Translating it yields CAWSVRGNTEAFF.

V usage is TRBV18 and J usage is TRBJ2-1; 11 bases line up with TRBD2. Germline-derived CDR1 and CDR2 are KGHSH and LQKENI. The CDR3 is 15 residues long. V gave up 5 bases and J gave up 5 bases; unmatched junction bases: 5. CDR3 sequence: CASSSTSGIDNEQFF. Written as DNA, the CDR3 is TGTGCCAGCTCATCGACTAGCGGGATAGACAATGAGCAGTTCTTC.

The V gene is TRBV28, the J gene TRBJ2-1; D might be TRBD2 (6 bases). V lost 4 bases and J lost 5, with 15 bases in between. This CDR3 has 15 amino acids. Germline assignment: CDR1 MDHEN and CDR2 SYDVKM. CDR3 protein: CASSSLEGRNNEQFF. The CDR3 nucleotides are TGTGCCAGCAGTTCCTTGGAGGGAAGGAACAATGAGCAGTTCTTC.

CDR3 sequence (DNA): TGCAGTGCTAGCGGGGGTTACGAGCAGTACTTC. This codes for CSASGGYEQYF. The chain combines TRBV20-1 with TRBJ2-7; possibly TRBD2 for D (6 bases). The germline gives CDR1 DFQATT, CDR2 SNEGSKA (reference sequence). The CDR3 is made up of 11 amino acids. The germline V and J ends were trimmed by 3 bases and 4 bases, with 7 bases remaining between them.

This clone was observed a single time. The chain recombines TRBV11-2 with TRBJ2-7, with D possibly matching TRBD1 (5 bases). V lost 3 bases, J lost 6 bases, and 12 bases lay in between. This CDR3 has 13 amino acids. Germline CDR1 reads SGHAT; CDR2 reads FQNNGV. For the CDR3, the DNA is TGTGCCAGCAGCTTCAGGGAATTAGGCGAGCAGTACTTC. The encoded protein is CASSFRELGEQYF.

The chain uses TRBV10-3 and TRBJ1-4; D not certain. Germline loops: CDR1 ENHRY, CDR2 SYGVKD. The CDR3 contains 13 residues. V dropped 0 bases and J dropped 7 bases, with 6 bases sitting between them. The CDR3 spells CAISESRVEKLFF. The CDR3, as DNA: TGTGCCATCAGTGAGTCGAGGGTTGAAAAACTGTTTTTT.

There are a few counts of this clone. At one boundary the junction diverges from the germline segment, which might be a read error. This chain's CDR3 is CASSQANSEAFF. CDR3 sequence (DNA): TGTGCCAGCAGCCAAGCGAACTCTGAAGCTTTCTTT. The J gene is TRBJ1-1, the V gene TRBV4-2; D is unclear. The CDR3 sequence is 12 residues long. Germline assignment: CDR1 LGHNA and CDR2 YNFKEQ.